This TCR beta chain was recovered during a study of blood T cell repertoires in COVID-19. Study at large: Sample material is recorded as cDNA or gDNA derived from T cells, B-cell-depleted T cells, or PBMCs.

In the authors' methods: Counts of nucleated cells, estimated from reference gene primer amplification, were obtained. Profiled with immunoSEQ multiplex PCR; TCRdb holds only in-frame clones, not every one. V and J calls plus clone size are reproduced from that table; the DNA served to infer D and trimming. The repertoire holds about 300,000 clones, with more than 70% as singletons. Germline V CDR1 and CDR2: SGHVS, FQNEAQ. The V gene end was trimmed by 6 bases and the J gene end by 12 bases; junction bases not matched to a gene: 7. This CDR3 contains 13 residues. The receptor was isolated from a woman in her 30s who had recovered from COVID-19. Sequenced sample: peripheral blood. The rearrangement links TRBV7-8 to TRBJ2-1; TRBD2 matches at 11 bases. CDR3 amino acids: CASRLAGGEGQFF. DNA of the CDR3: TGTGCCAGCAGGCTAGCGGGGGGTGAGGGGCAGTTCTTC.